The rows below give T cell receptor beta chains drawn from one sample of a study of regulatory T cells in long-lasting Graves disease. TCRdb redid the calling of the multiplex PCR reads with MiXCR, one entry per CDR3 protein. The sample has about half a million distinct CDR3 sequences; roughly 23% are singletons. The specimen was peripheral blood mononuclear cells (PBMCs), collected when the disease was refractory, from a patient treated with antithyroid drugs. These receptors were collected from a female donor with Graves disease. The CDR3 runs from the conserved cysteine through the conserved F or W. The D gene is left open where the match is weak. A row's size may be missing; if present it is once, few, many or a size class.

d_call,v_call,clone_size,j_call,cdr3_aa,cdr3_nt
TRBD1,TRBV7-9,few,TRBJ1-2,CASSTMGIQGAPQSYTF,TGTGCCAGCAGCACGATGGGAATACAGGGGGCCCCCCAGAGCTACACCTTC
-,TRBV19,few,TRBJ1-6,CASSVDRQNSPLHF,TGTGCCAGTAGCGTCGACAGGCAGAATTCACCCCTCCACTTT
-,TRBV7-2,many,TRBJ1-4,CASRQDLNEKLFF,TGTGCCAGCAGACAAGACCTTAATGAAAAACTGTTTTTT
-,TRBV6-1,-,TRBJ1-4,CASRATNEKLFF,TGTGCCAGCAGGGCTACCAATGAAAAACTGTTTTTT
-,TRBV19,-,TRBJ1-6,CASSIRQVASFSYNSPLHF,TGTGCCAGTAGTATAAGGCAGGTCGCCTCCTTCTCCTATAATTCACCCCTCCACTTT
-,TRBV25-1,once,TRBJ2-2,CASRPGGDGELFF,TGTGCCAGCAGACCAGGGGGGGACGGGGAGCTGTTTTTT
TRBD1,TRBV11-2,once,TRBJ1-3,CASSSLQGSGDTIYF,TGTGCCAGCAGCTCCCTACAGGGGAGTGGGGACACCATATATTTT
-,TRBV6-4,many,TRBJ1-5,CASSYGRVLLRWPQHF,TGTGCCAGCAGTTACGGGAGAGTCCTTCTCCGCTGGCCCCAGCATTTT
TRBD1,TRBV7-6,-,TRBJ2-5,CASSTAGTANLFSQETQYF,TGTGCCAGCAGCACGGCCGGGACAGCGAACCTCTTTTCTCAAGAGACCCAGTACTTC
-,TRBV27,many,TRBJ2-7,CASSPTPTRVHYREQYF,TGTGCCAGCAGTCCTACCCCCACCAGGGTACACTACCGGGAGCAGTACTTC
-,TRBV3-1,-,TRBJ2-5,CASSQDPTGLETQYF,TGTGCCAGCAGCCAAGATCCAACAGGGTTGGAGACCCAGTACTTC
TRBD1,TRBV10-3,-,TRBJ2-6,CAISGQVAGANVLTF,TGTGCCATCAGCGGACAGGTGGCGGGGGCCAACGTCCTGACTTTC
TRBD1,TRBV6-1,many,TRBJ2-5,CASRDRGQETQYF,TGTGCCAGCAGAGACAGGGGTCAAGAGACCCAGTACTTC
-,TRBV7-2,-,TRBJ2-7,CASSLNSFRAYEQYF,TGTGCCAGCAGCTTAAATTCTTTTCGCGCCTACGAGCAGTACTTC
TRBD2,TRBV20-1,many,TRBJ2-7,CSAQREIYEQYF,TGCAGTGCTCAGCGGGAGATCTACGAGCAGTACTTC
-,TRBV11-3,few,TRBJ1-4,CASSLMDSTNEKLFF,TGTGCCAGCAGCTTAATGGATTCAACTAATGAAAAACTGTTTTTT
TRBD1,TRBV28,-,TRBJ1-1,CASSTGTGTEAFF,TGTGCCAGCAGCACCGGGACAGGGACTGAAGCTTTCTTT
TRBD2,TRBV7-2,once,TRBJ2-3,CASSLASGGGADTQYF,TGTGCCAGCAGCTTAGCTAGCGGGGGTGGTGCAGATACGCAGTATTTT
TRBD1,TRBV28,-,TRBJ2-3,CASRSGTGVFTDTQYF,TGTGCCAGCAGATCTGGGACAGGCGTCTTCACAGATACGCAGTATTTT
-,TRBV5-4,-,TRBJ1-6,CASSSDTRGPTLHF,TGTGCCAGCAGCTCCGACACCCGGGGGCCGACCCTCCACTTT
-,TRBV14,-,TRBJ2-2,CASSRDLTNTGELFF,TGTGCCAGCAGCCGGGACTTAACGAACACCGGGGAGCTGTTTTTT
TRBD1,TRBV2,few,TRBJ1-1,CASSPYTGGVSEAFF,TGTGCCAGCAGCCCGTATACAGGGGGGGTATCTGAAGCTTTCTTT
-,TRBV20-1,-,TRBJ2-7,CSAFLGYEQYF,TGCAGTGCTTTTTTAGGCTACGAGCAGTACTTC
-,TRBV28,many,TRBJ2-2,CASRQSGTGELFF,TGTGCCAGCCGACAAAGCGGGACCGGGGAGCTGTTTTTT
TRBD1,TRBV19,-,TRBJ1-1,CASSTGQENTEAFF,TGTGCCAGTAGTACTGGACAGGAGAACACTGAAGCTTTCTTT
-,TRBV5-6,-,TRBJ2-7,CASSFETSGPYEQYF,TGTGCCAGCAGCTTTGAGACATCGGGACCCTACGAGCAGTACTTC
TRBD2,TRBV7-2,-,TRBJ2-7,CASSLAMGLASSYEQYF,TGTGCCAGCAGCTTAGCGATGGGACTAGCTTCTTCCTACGAGCAGTACTTC
-,TRBV12-3/TRBV12-4,many,TRBJ1-3,CASRTDGNTIYF,TGTGCCAGCAGGACGGATGGAAACACCATATATTTT
TRBD2,TRBV11-2,many,TRBJ2-7,CASSLGLAATYEQYF,TGTGCCAGCAGCTTGGGACTAGCGGCAACCTACGAGCAGTACTTC
-,TRBV6-5,few,TRBJ2-4,CASSFLDGLAKNIQYF,TGTGCCAGCAGTTTCTTGGACGGGCTAGCCAAAAACATTCAGTACTTC
TRBD2,TRBV9,-,TRBJ2-5,CASSIGLAGGQETQYF,TGTGCCAGCAGCATCGGACTAGCGGGGGGTCAAGAGACCCAGTACTTC
TRBD1,TRBV12-5,many,TRBJ1-1,CASGSGTDTEAFF,TGTGCTAGTGGTTCCGGGACAGACACTGAAGCTTTCTTT
-,TRBV2,many,TRBJ1-5,CASSQQVYSNQPQHF,TGTGCCAGCAGCCAACAGGTATATAGCAATCAGCCCCAGCATTTT
-,TRBV13,-,TRBJ2-7,CASSTTPADEQYF,TGTGCCAGCAGTACCACTCCAGCGGACGAGCAGTACTTC
TRBD2,TRBV6-1,many,TRBJ2-7,CASSGSSGGYEQYF,TGTGCCAGCAGTGGGAGCAGCGGGGGCTACGAGCAGTACTTC
-,TRBV2,many,TRBJ1-1,CASSAQTNTEAFF,TGTGCCAGCAGTGCACAGACGAACACTGAAGCTTTCTTT
-,TRBV15,many,TRBJ1-4,CATSRVPRGGEKLFF,TGTGCCACCAGCAGAGTGCCCCGGGGGGGTGAAAAACTGTTTTTT
-,TRBV11-2,many,TRBJ2-7,CASSLEPPREQYF,TGTGCCAGCAGCTTAGAGCCACCCCGCGAGCAGTACTTC
TRBD1,TRBV27,many,TRBJ1-4,CASSWTTGQGARGANEKLFF,TGTGCCAGCAGTTGGACGACGGGACAGGGGGCGCGAGGAGCTAATGAAAAACTGTTTTTT
TRBD2,TRBV7-2,-,TRBJ2-5,CASSLTSGWETQYF,TGTGCCAGCAGCTTAACTAGCGGTTGGGAGACCCAGTACTTC
-,TRBV30,-,TRBJ2-7,CAWSALPGRYEQYF,TGTGCCTGGAGTGCCCTCCCAGGACGCTACGAGCAGTACTTC
-,TRBV30,-,TRBJ1-1,CAWSPWTGNTEAFF,TGTGCCTGGAGTCCCTGGACTGGGAACACTGAAGCTTTCTTT
-,TRBV11-3,-,TRBJ2-1,CASSLGFSSYNEQFF,TGTGCCAGCAGCTTAGGGTTTAGCTCCTACAATGAGCAGTTCTTC
TRBD2,TRBV6-1,-,TRBJ2-1,CASSYRRGLAGRNEQFF,TGTGCCAGCTCCTACAGGCGTGGGCTAGCGGGACGTAATGAGCAGTTCTTC
-,TRBV7-8,few,TRBJ2-2,CASSLDSWNTGELFF,TGTGCCAGCAGCTTAGATTCATGGAACACCGGGGAGCTGTTTTTT
-,TRBV10-3,few,TRBJ2-7,CAISGDGPYEQYF,TGTGCCATCTCTGGGGATGGACCCTACGAGCAGTACTTC
-,TRBV28,many,TRBJ1-5,CASSFEVRLTPQHF,TGTGCCAGCAGTTTCGAGGTCAGACTTACGCCCCAGCATTTT
-,TRBV27,-,TRBJ1-2,CASSLNRSNGYTF,TGTGCCAGCAGTTTAAACCGCAGCAACGGCTACACCTTC
-,TRBV10-3,few,TRBJ2-1,CAIRGDGGGNEQFF,TGTGCCATCAGGGGGGACGGCGGCGGGAATGAGCAGTTCTTC
-,TRBV6-1,few,TRBJ1-2,CASRIGIHYGYTF,TGTGCCAGCAGGATCGGGATCCACTATGGCTACACCTTC
-,TRBV6-2/TRBV6-3,few,TRBJ2-4,CASSYSPYGPGNIQYF,TGTGCCAGCAGTTACTCCCCGTATGGCCCGGGGAACATTCAGTACTTC
-,TRBV12-3/TRBV12-4,many,TRBJ1-1,CASSWGRAEAFF,TGTGCCAGCAGTTGGGGCAGGGCGGAAGCTTTCTTT
TRBD1,TRBV28,-,TRBJ2-1,CASSEGTGLYNEQFF,TGTGCCAGCAGTGAAGGGACAGGGCTGTACAATGAGCAGTTCTTC
-,TRBV2,-,TRBJ2-3,CASSDQGRTDTQYF,TGTGCCAGCAGTGATCAGGGCCGCACAGATACGCAGTATTTT